This TCR beta chain stems from a study of glioma-infiltrating T cells. The germline V gene has CDR1 KGHSH and CDR2 LQKENI. V was clipped by 1 base and J by 5 bases, with 1 base between them. The CDR3 loop spans 11 amino acids. Amplification of TCR alpha and beta CDR3 regions from RNA used iRepertoire nested multiplex PCR. Input was roughly 95-400 ng of tissue mRNA or PBMC total RNA. A single record per CDR3 protein comes from TCRdb applying MiXCR to the multiplex PCR reads. Seen here are roughly 120,000 distinct CDR3 sequences, 20% to 25% observed once, and the top ten hold about 15%. In its sample, this clonotype was seen many times. Its antigen is not known. Findings of the study overall: Very few CDR3 sequences were shared between tissue and blood. Tissue-blood divergence was below expectation in non-neoplastic patients, above in gliomas.

V gene TRBV18 combines with J gene TRBJ2-3; D not resolved. The sequenced material came from glioma tissue, nonneoplastic brain tissue, or PBMCs (not recorded which). The TCR sequence derives from a human donor with low-grade glioma or glioblastoma, undergoing nonglioma brain surgery, or in good health (not recorded which). CDR3 in amino acids: CASSPRDTQYF. The CDR3 nucleotides read TGTGCCAGCTCACCACGAGATACGCAGTATTTT.